This entry is about one T cell receptor (beta chain). Its antigen is currently unknown. The data were taken from a study of shared clonotypes between healthy human individuals. The donor population consisted of healthy HIV-negative adults with no recent acute infections or vaccinations. Findings and caveats of the study: Sequencing depth was expected to affect clonotype sharing among donors.

The CDR3 spans 15 residues. Germline lookup yields CDR1 LNHDA and CDR2 SQIVND (reference sequence). V was pared by 1 base and J by 6 bases, with 16 bases between. Each PCR replicate from the sorted subsets contained around 0.2 ug DNA, which is about 30,000 T cell genomes. Clones were read by immunoSEQ multiplex PCR, and TCRdb kept only the in-frame ones, dropping some. The sample carries some 2,100,000 clones, approximately 94% recorded once. The clonotype originates from a man aged 18 to 30 in good health. The sequenced sample consisted of naive CD4+ T cells sorted from blood. The subset is: CD45RA+ positively selected. This chain links TRBV19 with TRBJ2-7; the D call may be TRBD1 or TRBD2 (6 bases each). CDR3 DNA: TGTGCCAGTAGTATAGGACAGGACTCCGGGGGCGAGCAGTACTTC. Its protein product is CASSIGQDSGGEQYF.